What follows are 16 T cell receptor beta chains derived from one specimen sequenced in a study of cytomegalovirus exposure and HLA in healthy donors. Profiled with immunoSEQ multiplex PCR; TCRdb holds only in-frame clones, not every one. The profile covers about 140,000 clones, with 86% appearing a single time and under 3% taken by the ten largest. Material: PBMCs. Receptors were obtained from a man between 18 and 29 years old in good health and CMV-seronegative.

This clone was seen a few times. Here the CDR3 DNA reads TGTGCCAGCTCAACAGGACAGCCCAACCTTGGCGAGCAGTACTTC. Protein product: CASSTGQPNLGEQYF. The rearrangement uses TRBV18 and TRBJ2-7, with D possibly matching TRBD1 (6 bases). The CDR3 is 15 residues long. CDR1 KGHSH and CDR2 LQKENI come from the germline V gene. V lost 5 bases, J lost 6 bases, and 20 bases lay in between.

This sequence joins TRBV4-3 and TRBJ1-2; D call uncertain. The CDR3 length is 16 residues. Germline loops: CDR1 LGHNA, CDR2 YSLEER. Deletions cut 1 base from V and 8 bases from J, with 20 bases between. In nucleotides, the CDR3 is TGCGCCAGCAGCCAAGTTGGGTTTCGGGTCGAGATGGGCTACACCTTC. Residues: CASSQVGFRVEMGYTF.

This clone has just one count. The chain has TRBV9 and TRBJ1-2; TRBD1 is a possible D gene (5 bases). Germline V lookup: CDR1 SGDLS, CDR2 YYNGEE. The V gene lost 0 bases and the J gene lost 5 bases, with 14 bases spanning the gap. The CDR3 covers 15 residues. The CDR3 reads CASSVGEGPLYGYTF. The CDR3 DNA reads TGTGCCAGCAGCGTAGGGGAGGGACCTCTTTATGGCTACACCTTC.

This chain joins TRBV27 and TRBJ2-5, with D possibly matching TRBD2 (5 bases). The CDR3 extends over 15 amino acids. The germline V gene has CDR1 MNHEY and CDR2 SMNVEV (reference sequence). V was pared by 3 bases and J by 8 bases, with 19 bases between. CDR3: CASSFIGQDPGTQYF. In DNA, the CDR3 is TGTGCCAGCAGTTTCATAGGGCAGGACCCGGGAACCCAGTACTTC.

This clone was observed a handful of times. The chain links TRBV5-4 to TRBJ1-1; perhaps TRBD1 as D (6 bases). This CDR3 has 15 amino acids. V was trimmed by 4 bases and J by 3 bases, leaving 16 bases between them. The germline CDR1 and CDR2 sequences are SGHNT and YYREEE (reference sequence). In nucleotides, the CDR3 is TGTGCCAGCAGCCTCCTACAGGGTCTGGACACTGAAGCTTTCTTT. Translation gives CASSLLQGLDTEAFF.

This clone appeared once. The CDR3 sequence: CASSQDRQGTDTQYF. The CDR3 nucleotides read TGCGCCAGCAGCCAAGATCGTCAGGGTACAGATACGCAGTATTTT. The chain employs TRBV4-3 and TRBJ2-3, with a tentative D call TRBD1 (5 bases). The V and J ends lost 0 bases and 3 bases respectively, with 10 bases between them. CDR3 size: 15 residues. CDR1 and CDR2 from the germline V gene are LGHNA and YSLEER.

The gene calls are TRBV19 and TRBJ1-2; D is unclear. V shed 1 base and J shed 6 bases, with 9 bases lying between them. CDR1 and CDR2 (germline): LNHDA, SQIVND (reference sequence). The CDR3 loop spans 13 amino acids. The DNA of the CDR3 is TGTGCCAGTAGTATAGGTCCGGGTAATGGCTACACCTTC. Amino acids: CASSIGPGNGYTF.

The V and J genes are TRBV7-9 and TRBJ2-7; 7 positions agree with TRBD1. Germline CDR1 and CDR2: SEHNR and FQNEAQ (reference sequence). Trimming took 5 bases from V and 3 from J; bases not matched to a gene: 7. There are 14 residues in the CDR3. For the CDR3, the DNA is TGTGCCAGCAGCATGCGACAGGGAGTCTACGAGCAGTACTTC. This gives the protein CASSMRQGVYEQYF.

V gene TRBV19 combines with J gene TRBJ1-2; 9 nucleotides match TRBD1. This CDR3 spans 14 amino acids. With V trimmed by 7 bases and J by 3 bases, 6 bases remained unmatched. Germline V lookup: CDR1 LNHDA, CDR2 SQIVND (reference sequence). This CDR3 reads CASMDRGYYYGYTF. In DNA form, the CDR3 reads TGTGCCAGTATGGACAGGGGATACTACTATGGCTACACCTTC.

The V and J genes are TRBV13 and TRBJ1-6; D might be TRBD1 (6 bases). The V end was cut by 4 bases, the J end by 7 bases, with 11 bases between. CDR1 and CDR2 (germline): PRHDT, FYEKMQ (reference sequence). The length of the CDR3 is 14 residues. CDR3 sequence (DNA): TGTGCCAGCAGCTCCGGGACACCCAATTCACCCCTCCACTTT. It codes for CASSSGTPNSPLHF.

The chain links TRBV7-2 to TRBJ2-5; D is possibly TRBD2 (6 bases). Germline V gene sequence: CDR1 SGHTA, CDR2 FQGNSA. The CDR3 has 14 residues. Trimming removed 2 bases from V and 5 bases from J, with 12 bases in between. CDR3 loop: CASSLNGSPETQYF. The DNA of the CDR3 is TGTGCCAGCAGCTTAAACGGGAGTCCGGAGACCCAGTACTTC.

This chain connects TRBV27 to TRBJ1-2; 7 bases are shared with TRBD1. Germline trimming cut 5 bases from V and 0 bases from J; bases unmatched to any gene: 3. The germline CDR1 and CDR2 sequences are MNHEY and SMNVEV (reference sequence). The CDR3 sequence is 14 residues long. For the CDR3, the DNA is TGTGCCAGCAGTATGACAGGGTCTAACTATGGCTACACCTTC. Translation gives CASSMTGSNYGYTF.

The chain joins TRBV9 to TRBJ2-5; 7 bases are a match to TRBD1. Germline CDR1 SGDLS, CDR2 YYNGEE. The CDR3 has 13 residues. Unmatched junction bases numbered 5, after V lost 2 bases and J lost 7 bases. The CDR3: CASSVARGSTQYF. The CDR3 coding sequence is TGTGCCAGCAGCGTGGCCAGGGGGTCGACCCAGTACTTC.

This clone is a singleton in its sample. CDR3 in amino acids: CATQTSGGAGEQFF. For the CDR3, the DNA is TGTGCCACCCAAACTAGCGGGGGGGCCGGTGAGCAGTTCTTC. This sequence joins TRBV10-3 and TRBJ2-1; TRBD2 agrees at 13 bases. V shed 10 bases, J shed 9 bases, and the junction held 9 bases outside the gene matches. The CDR3 has 14 residues. Germline values: CDR1 ENHRY, CDR2 SYGVKD.

This chain links TRBV5-1 with TRBJ2-6; D gene uncertain. The CDR3 runs 14 residues. The germline V and J ends were trimmed by 4 bases and 1 base, with 6 bases remaining between them. Germline values: CDR1 SGHRS, CDR2 YFSETQ. CDR3 in DNA: TGCGCCAGCAGCCTGCTATCTGGGGCCAACGTCCTGACTTTC. This sequence encodes CASSLLSGANVLTF.

This chain connects TRBV11-3 to TRBJ2-1; TRBD2 matches at 9 bases. The V gene end was trimmed by 5 bases and the J gene end by 7 bases; junction bases not matched to a gene: 9. The CDR3 is 15 amino acids. Per germline, CDR1 SGHNT and CDR2 YENEEA. CDR3 sequence reads: CASSPRGSGGNEQFF. DNA for the CDR3: TGTGCCAGCAGCCCCCGCGGTAGCGGGGGTAATGAGCAGTTCTTC.